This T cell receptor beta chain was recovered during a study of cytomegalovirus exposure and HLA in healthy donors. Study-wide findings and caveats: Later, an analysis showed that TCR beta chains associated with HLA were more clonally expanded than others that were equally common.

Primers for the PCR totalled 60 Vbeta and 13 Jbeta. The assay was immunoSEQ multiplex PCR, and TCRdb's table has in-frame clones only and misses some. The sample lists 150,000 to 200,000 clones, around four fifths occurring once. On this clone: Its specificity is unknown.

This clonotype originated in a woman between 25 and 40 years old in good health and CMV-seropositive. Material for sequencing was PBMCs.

The CDR3 sequence is CASAPSAGFSSYEQYF. CDR3 coding DNA: TGTGCCAGCGCACCTTCTGCGGGGTTTAGCTCCTACGAGCAGTACTTC. This sequence joins TRBV2 and TRBJ2-7; maybe TRBD2 (6 bases). Germline values: CDR1 SNHLY, CDR2 FYNNEI. The CDR3 is 16 residues long. Deletions cut 8 bases from V and 0 bases from J, with 20 bases between.